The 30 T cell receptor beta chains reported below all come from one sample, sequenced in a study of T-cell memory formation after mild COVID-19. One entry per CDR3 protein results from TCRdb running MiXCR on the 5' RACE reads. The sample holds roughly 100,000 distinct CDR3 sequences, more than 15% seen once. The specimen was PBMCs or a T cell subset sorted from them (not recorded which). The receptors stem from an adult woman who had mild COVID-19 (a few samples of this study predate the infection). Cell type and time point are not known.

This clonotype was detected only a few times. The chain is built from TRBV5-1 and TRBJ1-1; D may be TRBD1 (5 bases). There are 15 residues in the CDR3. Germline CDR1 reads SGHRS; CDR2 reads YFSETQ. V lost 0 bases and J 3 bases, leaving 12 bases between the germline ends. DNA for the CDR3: TGCGCCAGCAGCTTGGGGGGGACCCCGGACACTGAAGCTTTCTTT. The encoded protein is CASSLGGTPDTEAFF.

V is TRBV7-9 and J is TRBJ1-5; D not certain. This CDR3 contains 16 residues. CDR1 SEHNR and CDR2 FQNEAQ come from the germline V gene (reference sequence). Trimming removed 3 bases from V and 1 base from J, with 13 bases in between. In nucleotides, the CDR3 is TGTGCCAGCAGCTTTACTCTGGGAGGAAGCAATCAGCCCCAGCATTTT. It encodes CASSFTLGGSNQPQHF.

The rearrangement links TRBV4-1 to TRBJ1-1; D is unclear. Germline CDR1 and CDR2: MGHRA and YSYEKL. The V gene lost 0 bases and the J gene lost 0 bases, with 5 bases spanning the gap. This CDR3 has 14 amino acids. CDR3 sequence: CASSQDWVNTEAFF. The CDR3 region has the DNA TGCGCCAGCAGCCAAGATTGGGTGAACACTGAAGCTTTCTTT.

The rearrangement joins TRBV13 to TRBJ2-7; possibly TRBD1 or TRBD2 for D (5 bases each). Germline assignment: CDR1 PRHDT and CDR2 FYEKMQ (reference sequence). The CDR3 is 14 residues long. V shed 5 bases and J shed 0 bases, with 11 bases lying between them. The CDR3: CASSPGASSYEQYF. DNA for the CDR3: TGTGCCAGCAGCCCCGGGGCCAGCTCCTACGAGCAGTACTTC.

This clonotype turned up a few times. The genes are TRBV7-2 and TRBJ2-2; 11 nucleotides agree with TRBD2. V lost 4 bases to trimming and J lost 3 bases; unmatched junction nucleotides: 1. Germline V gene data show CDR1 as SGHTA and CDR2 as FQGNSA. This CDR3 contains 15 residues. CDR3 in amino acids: CASSWGLADTGELFF. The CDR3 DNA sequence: TGTGCCAGCAGCTGGGGACTAGCGGACACCGGGGAGCTGTTTTTT.

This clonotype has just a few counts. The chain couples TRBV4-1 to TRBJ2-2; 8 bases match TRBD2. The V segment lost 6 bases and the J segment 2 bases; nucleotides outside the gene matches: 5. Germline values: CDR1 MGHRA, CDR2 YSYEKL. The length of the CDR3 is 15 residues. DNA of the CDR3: TGCGCCAGCAGAATTAGCGGGGTAAACACCGGGGAGCTGTTTTTT. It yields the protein CASRISGVNTGELFF.

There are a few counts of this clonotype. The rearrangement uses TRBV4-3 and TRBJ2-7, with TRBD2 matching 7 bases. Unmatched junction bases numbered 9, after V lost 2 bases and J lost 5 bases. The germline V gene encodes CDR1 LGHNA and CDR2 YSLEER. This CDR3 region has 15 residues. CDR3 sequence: CASSQTGGGLHEQYF. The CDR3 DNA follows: TGCGCCAGCAGCCAAACGGGAGGAGGTTTGCACGAGCAGTACTTC.

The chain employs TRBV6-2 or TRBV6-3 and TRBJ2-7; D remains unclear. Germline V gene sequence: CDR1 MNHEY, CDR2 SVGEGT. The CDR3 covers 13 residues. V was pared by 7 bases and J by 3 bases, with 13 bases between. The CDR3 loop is CASTQPWLYEQYF. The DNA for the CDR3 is TGTGCCAGCACCCAACCCTGGCTCTACGAGCAGTACTTC.

The CDR3 loop reads CASSLLAGSSYNEQFF. CDR3 nucleotide sequence: TGTGCCAGCAGCCTGTTAGCGGGGTCGTCCTACAATGAGCAGTTCTTC. This rearrangement joins TRBV7-3 to TRBJ2-1; 8 bases match TRBD2. CDR1 and CDR2 (germline): SGHTA, FQGTGA. The CDR3 has 16 residues. Trimming cost V 5 bases and J 1 base; bases outside gene matches: 7.

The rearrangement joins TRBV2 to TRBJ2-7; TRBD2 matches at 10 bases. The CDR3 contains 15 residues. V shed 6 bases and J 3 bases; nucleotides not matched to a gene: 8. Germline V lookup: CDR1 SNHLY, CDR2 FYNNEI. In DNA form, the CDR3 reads TGTGCCAGCAGCGCAGCGGGAGGGACCTTCTACGAGCAGTACTTC. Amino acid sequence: CASSAAGGTFYEQYF. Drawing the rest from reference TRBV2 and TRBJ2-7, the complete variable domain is EPEVTQTPSHQVTQMGQEVILRCVPISNHLYFYWYRQILGQKVEFLVSFYNNEISEKSEIFDDQFSVERPDGSNFTLKIRSTKLEDSAMYFCASSAAGGTFYEQYFGPGTRLTVT.

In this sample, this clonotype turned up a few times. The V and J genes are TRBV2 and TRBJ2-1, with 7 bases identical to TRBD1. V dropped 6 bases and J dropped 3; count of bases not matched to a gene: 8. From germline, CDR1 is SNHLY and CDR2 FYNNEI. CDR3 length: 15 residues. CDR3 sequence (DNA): TGTGCCAGCAGCTTACAGGGGCGGTACTACAATGAGCAGTTCTTC. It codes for CASSLQGRYYNEQFF.

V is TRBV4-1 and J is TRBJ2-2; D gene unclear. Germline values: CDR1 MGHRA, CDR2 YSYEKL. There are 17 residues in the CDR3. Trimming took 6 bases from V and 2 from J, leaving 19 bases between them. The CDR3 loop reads CASSDKPGPTNTGELFF. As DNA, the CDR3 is TGCGCCAGCAGTGACAAACCCGGGCCAACTAACACCGGGGAGCTGTTTTTT.

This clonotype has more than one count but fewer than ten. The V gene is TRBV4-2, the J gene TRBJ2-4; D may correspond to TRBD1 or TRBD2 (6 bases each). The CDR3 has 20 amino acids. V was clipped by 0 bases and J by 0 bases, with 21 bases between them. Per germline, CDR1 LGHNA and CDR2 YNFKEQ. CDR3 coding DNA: TGTGCCAGCAGCCAAGAGGGGAGGACAGACTTACAATTAGCCAAAAACATTCAGTACTTC. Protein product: CASSQEGRTDLQLAKNIQYF.

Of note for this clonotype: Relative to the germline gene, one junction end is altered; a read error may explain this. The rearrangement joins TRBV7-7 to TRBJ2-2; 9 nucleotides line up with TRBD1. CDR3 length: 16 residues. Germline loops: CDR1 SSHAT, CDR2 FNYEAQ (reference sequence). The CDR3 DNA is TGTGCTAGCAGCTTAGGGACAGGGAGGAACACCGGGGAGCTGTTTTTT. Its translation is CASSLGTGRNTGELFF.

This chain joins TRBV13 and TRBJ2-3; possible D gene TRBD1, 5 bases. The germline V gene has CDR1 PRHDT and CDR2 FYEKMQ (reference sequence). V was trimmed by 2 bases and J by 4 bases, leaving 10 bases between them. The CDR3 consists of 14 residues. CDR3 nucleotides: TGTGCCAGCAGCTTAAGGGGTATTGCAGATACGCAGTATTTT. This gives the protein CASSLRGIADTQYF.

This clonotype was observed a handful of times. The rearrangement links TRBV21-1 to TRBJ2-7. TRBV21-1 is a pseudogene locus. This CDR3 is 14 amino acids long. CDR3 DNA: TGTGCCAGCAGCAAAGTACGTCCTCTCTACGAGCAGTACTTC. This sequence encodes CASSKVRPLYEQYF.

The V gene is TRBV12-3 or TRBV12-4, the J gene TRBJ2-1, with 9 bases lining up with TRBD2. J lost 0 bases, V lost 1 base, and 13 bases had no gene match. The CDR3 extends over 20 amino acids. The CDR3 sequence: CASSLGAGATSGGSYNEQFF. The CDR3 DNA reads TGTGCCAGCAGTTTAGGGGCAGGGGCGACTAGCGGAGGCTCCTACAATGAGCAGTTCTTC.

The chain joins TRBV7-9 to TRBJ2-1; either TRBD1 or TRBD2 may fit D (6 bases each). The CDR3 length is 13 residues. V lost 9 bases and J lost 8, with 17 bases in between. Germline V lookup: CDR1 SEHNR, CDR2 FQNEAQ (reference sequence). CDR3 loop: CASKPPRGDEQFF. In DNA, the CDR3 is TGTGCCAGTAAACCTCCGAGGGGGGATGAGCAGTTCTTC.

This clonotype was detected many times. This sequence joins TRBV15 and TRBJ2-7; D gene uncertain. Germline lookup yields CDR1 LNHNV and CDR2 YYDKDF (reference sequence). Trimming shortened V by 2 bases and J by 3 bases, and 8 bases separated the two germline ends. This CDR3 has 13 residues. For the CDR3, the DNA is TGTGCCACCAGCAGATCATTGGGCTACGAGCAGTACTTC. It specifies CATSRSLGYEQYF. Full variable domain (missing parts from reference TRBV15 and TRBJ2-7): DAMVIQNPRYQVTQFGKPVTLSCSQTLNHNVMYWYQQKSSQAPKLLFHYYDKDFNNEADTPDNFQSRRPNTSFCFLDIRSPGLGDTAMYLCATSRSLGYEQYFGPGTRLTVT.

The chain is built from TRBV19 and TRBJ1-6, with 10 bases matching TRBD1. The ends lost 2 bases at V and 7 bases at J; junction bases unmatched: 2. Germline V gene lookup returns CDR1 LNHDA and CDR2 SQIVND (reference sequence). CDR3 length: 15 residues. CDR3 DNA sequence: TGTGCCAGTAGTATAACGGGACAGGGGAATTCACCCCTCCACTTT. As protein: CASSITGQGNSPLHF.

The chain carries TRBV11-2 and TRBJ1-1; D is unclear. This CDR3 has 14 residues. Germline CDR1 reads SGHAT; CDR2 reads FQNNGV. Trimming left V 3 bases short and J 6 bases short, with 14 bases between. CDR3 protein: CASSFATGFPEAFF. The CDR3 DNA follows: TGTGCCAGCAGCTTCGCGACCGGGTTTCCTGAAGCTTTCTTT.

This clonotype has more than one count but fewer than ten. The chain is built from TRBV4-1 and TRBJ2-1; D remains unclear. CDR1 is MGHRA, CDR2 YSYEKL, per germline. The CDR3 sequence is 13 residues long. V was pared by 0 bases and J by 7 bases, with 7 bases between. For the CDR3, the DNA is TGCGCCAGCAGCCAAGATCGGAAAAATGAGCAGTTCTTC. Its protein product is CASSQDRKNEQFF.

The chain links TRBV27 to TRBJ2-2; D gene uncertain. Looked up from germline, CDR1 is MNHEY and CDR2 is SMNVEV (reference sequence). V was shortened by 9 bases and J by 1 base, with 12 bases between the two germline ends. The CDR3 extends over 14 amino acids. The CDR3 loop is CASQFYQNTGELFF. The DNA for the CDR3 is TGTGCCAGTCAGTTTTACCAGAACACCGGGGAGCTGTTTTTT.

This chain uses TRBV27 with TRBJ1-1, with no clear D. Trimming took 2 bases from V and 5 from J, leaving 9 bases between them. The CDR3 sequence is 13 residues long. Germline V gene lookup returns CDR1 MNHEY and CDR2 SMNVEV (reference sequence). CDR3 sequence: CASSLEPRTEAFF. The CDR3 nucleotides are TGTGCCAGCAGTTTAGAACCCCGGACTGAAGCTTTCTTT.

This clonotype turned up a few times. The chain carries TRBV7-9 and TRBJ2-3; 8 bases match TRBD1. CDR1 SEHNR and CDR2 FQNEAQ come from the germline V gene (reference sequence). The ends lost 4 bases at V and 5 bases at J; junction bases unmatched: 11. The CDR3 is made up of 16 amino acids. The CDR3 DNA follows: TGTGCCAGCAGCTCCACCGGGACAGGCGACGTAGATACGCAGTATTTT. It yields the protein CASSSTGTGDVDTQYF.

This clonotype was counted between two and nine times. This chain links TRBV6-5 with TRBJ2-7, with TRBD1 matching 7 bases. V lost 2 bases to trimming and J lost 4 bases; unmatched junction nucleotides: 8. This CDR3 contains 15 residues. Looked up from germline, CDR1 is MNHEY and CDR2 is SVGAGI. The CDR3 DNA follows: TGTGCCAGCAGTTACATCAGGGGGTGGGGGTACGAGCAGTACTTC. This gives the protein CASSYIRGWGYEQYF.

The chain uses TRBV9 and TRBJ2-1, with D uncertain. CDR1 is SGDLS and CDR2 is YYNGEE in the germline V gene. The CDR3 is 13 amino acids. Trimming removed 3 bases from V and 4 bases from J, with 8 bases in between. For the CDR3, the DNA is TGTGCCAGCAGCGCCGGCAAATACAATGAGCAGTTCTTC. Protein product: CASSAGKYNEQFF. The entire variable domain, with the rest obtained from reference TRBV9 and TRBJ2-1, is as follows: DSGVTQTPKHLITATGQRVTLRCSPRSGDLSVYWYQQSLDQGLQFLIQYYNGEERAKGNILERFSAQQFPDLHSELNLSSLELGDSALYFCASSAGKYNEQFFGPGTRLTVL.

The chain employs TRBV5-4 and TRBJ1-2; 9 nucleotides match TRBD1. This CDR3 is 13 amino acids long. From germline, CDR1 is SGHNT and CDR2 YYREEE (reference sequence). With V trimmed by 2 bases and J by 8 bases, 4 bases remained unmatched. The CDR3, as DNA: TGTGCCAGCAGCTTCCGACAGGGGGAGGGCTACACCTTC. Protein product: CASSFRQGEGYTF. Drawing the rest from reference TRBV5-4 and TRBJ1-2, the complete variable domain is ETGVTQSPTHLIKTRGQQVTLRCSSQSGHNTVSWYQQALGQGPQFIFQYYREEENGRGNFPPRFSGLQFPNYSSELNVNALELDDSALYLCASSFRQGEGYTFGSGTRLTVV.

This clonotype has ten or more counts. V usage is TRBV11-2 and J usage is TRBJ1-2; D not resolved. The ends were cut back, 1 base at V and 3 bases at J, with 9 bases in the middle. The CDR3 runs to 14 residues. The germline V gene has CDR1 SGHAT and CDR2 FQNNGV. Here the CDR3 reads CASSLALGDYGYTF. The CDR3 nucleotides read TGTGCCAGCAGCTTAGCCCTCGGAGACTATGGCTACACCTTC.

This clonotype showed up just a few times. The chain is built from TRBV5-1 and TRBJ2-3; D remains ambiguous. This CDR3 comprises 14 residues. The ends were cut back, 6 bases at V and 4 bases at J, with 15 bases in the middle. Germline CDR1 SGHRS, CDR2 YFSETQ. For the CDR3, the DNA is TGCGCCAGCACCCGTGGGATGGGGTCAGATACGCAGTATTTT. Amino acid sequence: CASTRGMGSDTQYF.